Each of the 19 T cell receptor beta chains below was sequenced from the same sample in a study of CD8 T cells in Susac syndrome. The authors reverse transcribed 0.5 to 1 ug RNA with random hexamers. TCRdb redid the calling of the immunoSEQ multiplex PCR reads with MiXCR, one entry per CDR3 protein. The sample shows 250,000 to 350,000 distinct CDR3 sequences, approximately 81% of them seen only once. The sample consisted of CD8+ T cells from PBMCs. These TCRs come from a human donor with multiple sclerosis.

V gene TRBV19 combines with J gene TRBJ1-5, with D uncertain. V was pared by 3 bases and J by 8 bases, with 8 bases between. Germline CDR1 and CDR2: LNHDA and SQIVND (reference sequence). The CDR3 runs to 12 residues. For the CDR3, the DNA is TGTGCCAGTAGTATGAAAGCGGAGCCCCAGCATTTT. Translated, it gives CASSMKAEPQHF.

The CDR3 bases are TGTGCCAGCAGCCAAGGGTTGGAGTTCGGGACTAGCGGGAGGGAGGGGAACAATGAGCAGTTCTTC. It yields the protein CASSQGLEFGTSGREGNNEQFF. The chain recombines TRBV3-1 with TRBJ2-1, with 16 bases lining up with TRBD2. V gave up 1 base and J gave up 5 bases; unmatched junction bases: 17. The CDR3 runs 22 residues. Germline CDR1 is LGHDT and CDR2 is YNNKEL (reference sequence).

The chain uses TRBV6-2 or TRBV6-3 and TRBJ2-7, with a tentative D call TRBD2 (6 bases). The CDR3 is 13 residues long. In germline, CDR1 is MNHEY, CDR2 SVGEGT. Trimming took 5 bases from V and 6 from J, leaving 14 bases between them. The CDR3 is CASSLHLALEQYF. CDR3 sequence (DNA): TGTGCCAGCAGTCTCCACCTAGCGCTCGAGCAGTACTTC.

V usage is TRBV13 and J usage is TRBJ1-1; D is possibly TRBD1 (6 bases). CDR3 length: 15 residues. Deletions cut 4 bases from V and 4 bases from J, with 16 bases between. Germline CDR1 is PRHDT and CDR2 is FYEKMQ (reference sequence). The DNA for the CDR3 is TGTGCCAGCAGCTCTTACAGGGATGGGGGCACTGAAGCTTTCTTT. Its translation: CASSSYRDGGTEAFF.

J is TRBJ2-7 and V is TRBV28; D possibly uses TRBD1 or TRBD2 (5 bases each). V dropped 7 bases and J dropped 1 base, with 20 bases sitting between them. The CDR3 spans 16 residues. CDR1 is MDHEN and CDR2 is SYDVKM in the germline V gene. CDR3 region: CASTAPRDGLSYEQYF. The CDR3 DNA follows: TGTGCCAGCACCGCTCCCCGGGACGGACTTTCCTACGAGCAGTACTTC.

The V call is TRBV28, the J call TRBJ1-1; 9 nucleotides agree with TRBD1. Germline trimming cut 4 bases from V and 2 bases from J; bases unmatched to any gene: 11. The CDR3 totals 17 residues. CDR1 MDHEN and CDR2 SYDVKM come from the germline V gene. The CDR3 reads CASSSPPGTGFNTEAFF. The CDR3, as DNA: TGTGCCAGCAGTTCCCCTCCCGGGACAGGGTTTAACACTGAAGCTTTCTTT. The full variable domain, in which reference TRBV28 and TRBJ1-1 provide the parts outside the CDR3, is DVKVTQSSRYLVKRTGEKVFLECVQDMDHENMFWYRQDPGLGLRLIYFSYDVKMKEKGDIPEGYSVSREKKERFSLILESASTNQTSMYLCASSSPPGTGFNTEAFFGQGTRLTVV.

In its sample, this clonotype was seen a few times. The CDR3 spells CASSWTGGIGYTF. CDR3 DNA sequence: TGTGCCAGCAGTTGGACAGGGGGAATTGGCTACACCTTC. The genes are TRBV6-1 and TRBJ1-2; TRBD1 aligns across 10 bases. Germline CDR1 MNHNS, CDR2 SASEGT. Trimming cost V 5 bases and J 7 bases; bases outside gene matches: 4. The CDR3 is 13 amino acids.

The chain uses TRBV10-3 and TRBJ2-2, with D unresolved. Germline V gives CDR1 ENHRY, CDR2 SYGVKD. CDR3 length equals 11 residues. V lost 7 bases and J lost 5, with 5 bases in between. The CDR3: CAITRTGELFF. The CDR3 bases are TGTGCCATCACTCGAACCGGGGAGCTGTTTTTT.

The chain links TRBV2 to TRBJ2-7, with unresolved D. The V gene's germline CDR1 is SNHLY and CDR2 FYNNEI. V was clipped by 4 bases and J by 4 bases, with 8 bases between them. CDR3 length: 12 residues. The CDR3 spells CASSARKYEQYF. In nucleotides, the CDR3 is TGTGCCAGCAGTGCCAGAAAGTACGAGCAGTACTTC.

The chain uses TRBV16 and TRBJ1-1; D not certain. The CDR3 is 13 residues long. The V gene's germline CDR1 is KGHSY and CDR2 FQNENV. Trimming left V 2 bases short and J 1 base short, with 5 bases between. The DNA for the CDR3 is TGTGCCAGCAGCCAAACAGCGAACACTGAAGCTTTCTTT. Protein product: CASSQTANTEAFF.

The chain recombines TRBV2 with TRBJ2-1, with 7 nucleotides matching TRBD2. Germline loops: CDR1 SNHLY, CDR2 FYNNEI. The CDR3 is made up of 15 amino acids. The junction had 8 bases not matched to a gene; V was cut back by 7 bases and J by 2 bases. CDR3 sequence: CASNQRDGTYNEQFF. CDR3 sequence (DNA): TGTGCCAGCAACCAGCGGGATGGGACCTACAATGAGCAGTTCTTC.

This chain joins TRBV27 and TRBJ2-7; D remains ambiguous. The V and J ends lost 3 bases and 4 bases respectively, with 13 bases between them. CDR1 MNHEY and CDR2 SMNVEV come from the germline V gene (reference sequence). The CDR3 totals 14 residues. The CDR3 is CASSLDGPGYEQYF. As DNA, the CDR3 is TGTGCCAGCAGTTTGGACGGGCCCGGGTACGAGCAGTACTTC.

This chain links TRBV19 with TRBJ2-1; 7 nucleotides line up with TRBD1. V lost 5 bases, J lost 7 bases, and 5 bases stayed unmatched. Germline lookup yields CDR1 LNHDA and CDR2 SQIVND (reference sequence). This CDR3 is 13 amino acids long. The CDR3, as DNA: TGTGCCAGTAGTGCCAGGGGGTGGAATGAGCAGTTCTTC. It yields the protein CASSARGWNEQFF.

The chain couples TRBV6-5 to TRBJ1-1, with unresolved D. The V end lost 2 bases, the J end lost 3 bases, and 31 bases lay between the germline ends. Germline lookup yields CDR1 MNHEY and CDR2 SVGAGI. This CDR3 region has 21 residues. The CDR3: CASSYLGPPRRIIRRDTEAFF. DNA of the CDR3: TGTGCCAGCAGTTACCTTGGGCCTCCGAGACGTATTATACGGAGAGACACTGAAGCTTTCTTT.

The rearrangement joins TRBV28 to TRBJ2-1; TRBD2 agrees at 13 bases. Trimming cost V 7 bases and J 3 bases; bases outside gene matches: 3. CDR3 size: 15 residues. The germline gives CDR1 MDHEN, CDR2 SYDVKM. This CDR3 reads CASMGTSGIYNEQFF. CDR3 in DNA: TGTGCCAGCATGGGGACTAGCGGGATCTACAATGAGCAGTTCTTC.

The gene calls are TRBV29-1 and TRBJ2-3, with 9 bases identical to TRBD2. V lost 4 bases and J lost 4; bases outside the gene matches: 12. The germline CDR1 and CDR2 sequences are SQVTM and ANQGSEA. The CDR3 is 16 residues long. The DNA of the CDR3 is TGCAGCGTTGGACCTAGCGGGATTGGTCCCCCAGATACGCAGTATTTT. Its translation is CSVGPSGIGPPDTQYF.

The chain links TRBV7-9 to TRBJ2-3; 12 bases are shared with TRBD2. CDR3 length equals 18 residues. The V gene end was trimmed by 5 bases and the J gene end by 0 bases; junction bases not matched to a gene: 9. Per germline, CDR1 SEHNR and CDR2 FQNEAQ (reference sequence). The CDR3 nucleotides read TGTGCCAGCAGCCATGTCCGACTAGCGGGAGCCAGCACAGATACGCAGTATTTT. As protein: CASSHVRLAGASTDTQYF.

This clonotype appeared a few times. This chain joins TRBV9 and TRBJ2-7, with TRBD1 as a possible D gene (6 bases). Per germline, CDR1 SGDLS and CDR2 YYNGEE. Trimming cost V 4 bases and J 3 bases, with 11 bases left between them. The CDR3 is 13 amino acids. The DNA of the CDR3 is TGTGCCAGCAGCTCACCGGACAGCTACGAGCAGTACTTC. It encodes CASSSPDSYEQYF.

A few counts support this clonotype. This chain connects TRBV19 to TRBJ2-2; 8 nucleotides match TRBD1. Germline V gene lookup returns CDR1 LNHDA and CDR2 SQIVND (reference sequence). J was trimmed by 4 bases and V by 5 bases; bases with no gene match: 3. The CDR3 has 14 residues. CDR3 sequence reads: CASSVTGGTGELFF. CDR3 in DNA: TGTGCCAGTAGTGTCACAGGGGGCACCGGGGAGCTGTTTTTT.